Described below is a single TCR beta chain sequence and its context. The antigen is not known. The CDR3 is 15 amino acids. Germline V gene lookup returns CDR1 MNHEY and CDR2 SVGAGI. Trimming took off 2 bases at V and 5 bases at J, with 14 bases between the two ends. These data belong to a study of CD8+ T cells in alopecia areata. About the study: Treated patients were given 5 to 10 mg oral tofacitinib twice daily.

Overall study findings and caveats: More clonal than normal scalp was lesional scalp, particularly alopecia totalis/universalis.

Once RNA had been extracted, it was reverse transcribed into cDNA to act as the sequencing template. Libraries were prepared by immunoSEQ multiplex PCR; TCRdb keeps only in-frame clonotypes and omits some of them. Among under 300,000 clones listed, about two thirds were seen once. Collected material from alopecia areata patients comprised lesional scalp punch biopsies and peripheral blood. Both CD4+ and CD8+ T cells were separated by sorting PBMCs. This chain uses TRBV6-5 with TRBJ2-3; perhaps TRBD1 as D (5 bases). The source of this sequence is a human donor with alopecia areata. The specimen was CD4+ T cells sorted from blood, collected at week 0. CDR3 bases: TGTGCCAGCAGTTACCTGGGCAGGGAACAAGATACGCAGTATTTT. Translating gives CASSYLGREQDTQYF.